Listed below are T cell receptor beta chains from one sample, sequenced in a study of cytomegalovirus exposure and HLA in healthy donors. Assay used: immunoSEQ multiplex PCR; TCRdb lists only in-frame clones, some missing. The data contain approximately 77,000 clones, over 60% of them singletons. Material for sequencing was PBMCs. Receptor source: a man aged 40-55 years in good health and CMV-seronegative. The CDR3 runs from the conserved cysteine through the conserved F or W. Fields, in order: V gene, J gene, clone size, D gene, CDR3 DNA, CDR3 protein. The D gene is left open where the match is weak. Clone size is not always given. Where it is, it says once, few, many or a class for expanded clones.

v_call: TRBV18
j_call: TRBJ2-7
clone_size: -
d_call: TRBD2
cdr3_nt: TGTGCCAGCTCACCACCTCACAAAGCGGGAGATGGAGTTTACGAGCAGTACTTC
cdr3_aa: CASSPPHKAGDGVYEQYF

v_call: TRBV5-4
j_call: TRBJ1-4
clone_size: -
d_call: -
cdr3_nt: TGTGCCAGCAGCTTAAGGGGGGAGGGTGCAACTAATGAAAAACTGTTTTTT
cdr3_aa: CASSLRGEGATNEKLFF

v_call: TRBV28
j_call: TRBJ2-7
clone_size: -
d_call: TRBD2
cdr3_nt: TGTGCCAGCAAGACCAGCGGGAGGACCCGTGGGGAGCAGTACTTC
cdr3_aa: CASKTSGRTRGEQYF

v_call: TRBV15
j_call: TRBJ1-5
clone_size: -
d_call: -
cdr3_nt: TGTGCCACCAGCAGAGATCCCCGCAGTGGCAATCAGCCCCAGCATTTT
cdr3_aa: CATSRDPRSGNQPQHF

v_call: TRBV7-2
j_call: TRBJ2-4
clone_size: -
d_call: TRBD1
cdr3_nt: TGTGCCAGCAGCCCGAGCATGATAGGGGGCGCAAGGAACATTCAGTACTTC
cdr3_aa: CASSPSMIGGARNIQYF

v_call: TRBV6-1
j_call: TRBJ1-4
clone_size: -
d_call: TRBD1
cdr3_nt: TGTGCCAGCAGTGCGGGGACAGAAGATGAAAAACTGTTTTTT
cdr3_aa: CASSAGTEDEKLFF

v_call: TRBV7-6
j_call: TRBJ2-7
clone_size: -
d_call: -
cdr3_nt: TGTGCCAGCAGCTTATCCGAACAGGGCACCACTCAGTACTTC
cdr3_aa: CASSLSEQGTTQYF

v_call: TRBV5-1
j_call: TRBJ1-1
clone_size: -
d_call: -
cdr3_nt: TGCGCCAGCAGCTTGGCCTCAGGCACTGAAGCTTTCTTT
cdr3_aa: CASSLASGTEAFF

v_call: TRBV11-3
j_call: TRBJ2-5
clone_size: -
d_call: -
cdr3_nt: TGTGCCAGCAGCTTAAGCCCAAGCCAAGAGACCCAGTACTTC
cdr3_aa: CASSLSPSQETQYF

v_call: TRBV7-9
j_call: TRBJ1-2
clone_size: -
d_call: -
cdr3_nt: TGTGCCGTGCCCGCGGAGGGCTATGGCTACACCTTC
cdr3_aa: CAVPAEGYGYTF

v_call: TRBV29-1
j_call: TRBJ2-1
clone_size: few
d_call: -
cdr3_nt: TGCAGCGTTGAGAGGGCGGCCTACAATGAGCAGTTCTTC
cdr3_aa: CSVERAAYNEQFF

v_call: TRBV29-1
j_call: TRBJ2-7
clone_size: few
d_call: -
cdr3_nt: TGCAGCGTTGGACAGGAAGTAACCTACGAGCAGTACTTC
cdr3_aa: CSVGQEVTYEQYF

v_call: TRBV7-9
j_call: TRBJ2-1
clone_size: -
d_call: -
cdr3_nt: TGTGCCAGCAGCGTAATAGCGAGTCTGGGCAATGAGCAGTTCTTC
cdr3_aa: CASSVIASLGNEQFF

v_call: TRBV4-3
j_call: TRBJ2-3
clone_size: -
d_call: -
cdr3_nt: TGCGCCAGCAGCCAAGATACTAGCCCCACAGATACGCAGTATTTT
cdr3_aa: CASSQDTSPTDTQYF

v_call: TRBV7-2
j_call: TRBJ2-1
clone_size: -
d_call: -
cdr3_nt: TGTGCCAGCAGCTTAAACAGGGCCTACAATGAGCAGTTCTTC
cdr3_aa: CASSLNRAYNEQFF

v_call: TRBV7-2
j_call: TRBJ1-4
clone_size: -
d_call: TRBD1
cdr3_nt: TGTGCCAGCAGCACGGGACAGGCGGAGGAAAAACTGTTTTTT
cdr3_aa: CASSTGQAEEKLFF

v_call: TRBV11-1
j_call: TRBJ1-1
clone_size: -
d_call: -
cdr3_nt: TGTGCCAGCAGCTCCTCGCCGCAGGGTTACACTGAAGCTTTCTTT
cdr3_aa: CASSSSPQGYTEAFF

v_call: TRBV5-6
j_call: TRBJ2-7
clone_size: -
d_call: -
cdr3_nt: TGTGCCAGCATGGGGGGATATGACGAGCAGTACTTC
cdr3_aa: CASMGGYDEQYF

v_call: TRBV4-2
j_call: TRBJ2-1
clone_size: -
d_call: -
cdr3_nt: TGTGCCAGCAGCCAAAAGAGCGGAGGGTACAATGAGCAGTTCTTC
cdr3_aa: CASSQKSGGYNEQFF

v_call: TRBV19
j_call: TRBJ2-7
clone_size: once
d_call: TRBD2
cdr3_nt: TGTGCCAGTAGTATAGAACTAGCGGGAGCCTACGAGCAGTACTTC
cdr3_aa: CASSIELAGAYEQYF

v_call: TRBV27
j_call: TRBJ2-1
clone_size: -
d_call: TRBD2
cdr3_nt: TGTGCCAGCAGTTTCGCGACTAGCGGGAGGGACAATGAGCAGTTCTTC
cdr3_aa: CASSFATSGRDNEQFF

v_call: TRBV15
j_call: TRBJ2-1
clone_size: -
d_call: -
cdr3_nt: TGTGCCACCAGCAGAGACCCTAGGACTCGGGTTGAGCAGTTCTTC
cdr3_aa: CATSRDPRTRVEQFF

v_call: TRBV5-1
j_call: TRBJ2-1
clone_size: -
d_call: -
cdr3_nt: TGCGCCAGCAGCTTCCGGGACTCCATCTACAATGAGCAGTTCTTC
cdr3_aa: CASSFRDSIYNEQFF

v_call: TRBV4-2
j_call: TRBJ2-3
clone_size: -
d_call: TRBD2
cdr3_nt: TGTGCCAGCAGCCAGGATCAGACTAGCGGGAGGACGACAGATACGCAGTATTTT
cdr3_aa: CASSQDQTSGRTTDTQYF

v_call: TRBV27
j_call: TRBJ2-7
clone_size: -
d_call: -
cdr3_nt: TGTGCCAGCAGTTTCCCCGTCTCCTACGAGCAGTACTTC
cdr3_aa: CASSFPVSYEQYF

v_call: TRBV5-4
j_call: TRBJ1-2
clone_size: -
d_call: -
cdr3_nt: TGTGCCAGCAGCTCCCCCCAAACAGAAAACTATGGCTACACCTTC
cdr3_aa: CASSSPQTENYGYTF

v_call: TRBV28
j_call: TRBJ2-7
clone_size: -
d_call: TRBD1
cdr3_nt: TGTGCCAGCAGTCCAACAGGGGGGAAATCCTACGAGCAGTACTTC
cdr3_aa: CASSPTGGKSYEQYF

v_call: TRBV5-4
j_call: TRBJ2-7
clone_size: -
d_call: TRBD1
cdr3_nt: TGTGCCAGCACCCCTCCGGGACAGGCTATCCACGAGCAGTACTTC
cdr3_aa: CASTPPGQAIHEQYF

v_call: TRBV4-3
j_call: TRBJ2-5
clone_size: -
d_call: TRBD1
cdr3_nt: TGCGCCAGCAGTCGTCAGGGGGAAGAGACCCAGTACTTC
cdr3_aa: CASSRQGEETQYF

v_call: TRBV27
j_call: TRBJ1-2
clone_size: -
d_call: TRBD1
cdr3_nt: TGTGCCAGCAGTTTATCCCGGACAGGGGGCAGTGGGTATGGCTACACCTTC
cdr3_aa: CASSLSRTGGSGYGYTF

v_call: TRBV2
j_call: TRBJ2-3
clone_size: -
d_call: TRBD2
cdr3_nt: TGTGCCAGCAGTGCGGCCCGACTAGCGGGAGACACAGATACGCAGTATTTT
cdr3_aa: CASSAARLAGDTDTQYF

v_call: TRBV6-1
j_call: TRBJ2-2
clone_size: -
d_call: TRBD2
cdr3_nt: TGTGCCAGCAGCCTAGCGGGAGGCCGAGCGCTGTTTTTT
cdr3_aa: CASSLAGGRALFF

v_call: TRBV7-8
j_call: TRBJ2-7
clone_size: -
d_call: -
cdr3_nt: TGTGCCAGCAGCCCGAGACAGACCTACGAGCAGTACTTC
cdr3_aa: CASSPRQTYEQYF

v_call: TRBV19
j_call: TRBJ1-3
clone_size: few
d_call: TRBD1
cdr3_nt: TGTGCCAGTAGTAGCACAGGGGGCTCTGGAAACACCATATATTTT
cdr3_aa: CASSSTGGSGNTIYF

v_call: TRBV11-3
j_call: TRBJ2-1
clone_size: -
d_call: -
cdr3_nt: TGTGCCAGCAGCTTGCGACAGACTCCCACGAATGAGCAGTTCTTC
cdr3_aa: CASSLRQTPTNEQFF

v_call: TRBV28
j_call: TRBJ1-5
clone_size: -
d_call: -
cdr3_nt: TGTGCCAGCAGTGGAATGGGTTCAGGTGGCGGCAATCAGCCCCAGCATTTT
cdr3_aa: CASSGMGSGGGNQPQHF

v_call: TRBV7-9
j_call: TRBJ2-1
clone_size: once
d_call: -
cdr3_nt: TGTGCCAACAGGTACCTAGATGAGCAGTTCTTC
cdr3_aa: CANRYLDEQFF

v_call: TRBV18
j_call: TRBJ1-5
clone_size: -
d_call: TRBD1
cdr3_nt: TGTGCCAGCTCACAGGACAGGAGCAATCAGCCCCAGCATTTT
cdr3_aa: CASSQDRSNQPQHF

v_call: TRBV6-5
j_call: TRBJ1-1
clone_size: -
d_call: TRBD1
cdr3_nt: TGTGCCAGCACGGAAGAGGGGGCGAGCGGTGGAGAAGCTTTCTTT
cdr3_aa: CASTEEGASGGEAFF

v_call: TRBV4-1
j_call: TRBJ2-7
clone_size: -
d_call: TRBD2
cdr3_nt: TGCGCCAGCAGCCAAGCAGCGGGAGGTGGGTACGAGCAGTACTTC
cdr3_aa: CASSQAAGGGYEQYF

v_call: TRBV9
j_call: TRBJ1-2
clone_size: -
d_call: -
cdr3_nt: TGTGCCAGCAGCGGGGCCTATGGCTACACCTTC
cdr3_aa: CASSGAYGYTF

v_call: TRBV5-1
j_call: TRBJ2-1
clone_size: few
d_call: TRBD2
cdr3_nt: TGCGCCAGCAGCTTGATTGGACTAGCGGGAGTTGGTGGCAATGAGCAGTTCTTC
cdr3_aa: CASSLIGLAGVGGNEQFF

v_call: TRBV9
j_call: TRBJ2-1
clone_size: -
d_call: -
cdr3_nt: TGTGCCAGCAGCGGGGGCAGAAGCTCCTACAATGAGCAGTTCTTC
cdr3_aa: CASSGGRSSYNEQFF

v_call: TRBV9
j_call: TRBJ2-1
clone_size: -
d_call: TRBD1
cdr3_nt: TGTGCCAGCAGCGTAGGGGGACAGGGGGCGCGAAGCTCCTACAATGAGCAGTTCTTC
cdr3_aa: CASSVGGQGARSSYNEQFF

v_call: TRBV6-5
j_call: TRBJ1-2
clone_size: -
d_call: TRBD1
cdr3_nt: TGTGCCAGCAGGGGACAGGTCTATGACTACACCTTC
cdr3_aa: CASRGQVYDYTF

v_call: TRBV6-1
j_call: TRBJ1-1
clone_size: few
d_call: TRBD1
cdr3_nt: TGTGCCAGCAGTGAACCGGACAGGGTGCACACTGAAGCTTTCTTT
cdr3_aa: CASSEPDRVHTEAFF

v_call: TRBV27
j_call: TRBJ2-3
clone_size: -
d_call: TRBD1
cdr3_nt: TGTGCCAGCAGTTACCTCCTGACAGGGCTATACACAGATACGCAGTATTTT
cdr3_aa: CASSYLLTGLYTDTQYF

v_call: TRBV19
j_call: TRBJ2-7
clone_size: once
d_call: TRBD1
cdr3_nt: TGTGCCAGTAGTATCCCGGGACAGGCGACCGAGCAGTACTTC
cdr3_aa: CASSIPGQATEQYF

v_call: TRBV11-3
j_call: TRBJ2-2
clone_size: -
d_call: -
cdr3_nt: TGTGCCAGCAGCTTAGCAGCAGGGCGGAGCACCGGGGAGCTGTTTTTT
cdr3_aa: CASSLAAGRSTGELFF

v_call: TRBV6-5
j_call: TRBJ2-3
clone_size: -
d_call: -
cdr3_nt: TGTGCCAGCAGTTACGGACTAAGCACAGATACGCAGTATTTT
cdr3_aa: CASSYGLSTDTQYF

v_call: TRBV4-2
j_call: TRBJ2-7
clone_size: -
d_call: -
cdr3_nt: TGTGCCAGCAGCCAAGTGTTAGCGGAGACCCCCTACGAGCAGTACTTC
cdr3_aa: CASSQVLAETPYEQYF